The source of this T cell receptor beta chain is a study of T cell repertoires in cytomegalovirus infection. Study in general: It can be stated that public TCR beta signatures indicated CMV infection as well as a matching HLA type.

The study, taken as a whole, reports: Clonotypes of TCR beta that were HLA-C-restricted and CMV-specific dominated the ex vivo response.

Trimming at V came to 6 bases and at J to 1 base, leaving 13 bases not matched to a gene. Germline CDR1 and CDR2: LNHDA and SQIVND (reference sequence). CDR3 length: 17 residues. This clonotype has just a few counts. As yet, its antigen is unknown. In TCRdb, the reads were re-called with MiXCR into one record per CDR3 protein. Of roughly 310,000 distinct CDR3 sequences in the sample, 17% were seen once. The gene calls are TRBV19 and TRBJ2-5; 8 positions match TRBD2. The clonotype originates from a human donor in good health (CMV status not recorded). Some clones in this sample may be carry-over from other donors' samples. The sample comprised PBMCs. The CDR3 is CASSRGGASGFQETQYF. The CDR3 coding sequence is TGTGCCAGTAGCCGAGGAGGGGCTAGCGGGTTCCAAGAGACCCAGTACTTC.